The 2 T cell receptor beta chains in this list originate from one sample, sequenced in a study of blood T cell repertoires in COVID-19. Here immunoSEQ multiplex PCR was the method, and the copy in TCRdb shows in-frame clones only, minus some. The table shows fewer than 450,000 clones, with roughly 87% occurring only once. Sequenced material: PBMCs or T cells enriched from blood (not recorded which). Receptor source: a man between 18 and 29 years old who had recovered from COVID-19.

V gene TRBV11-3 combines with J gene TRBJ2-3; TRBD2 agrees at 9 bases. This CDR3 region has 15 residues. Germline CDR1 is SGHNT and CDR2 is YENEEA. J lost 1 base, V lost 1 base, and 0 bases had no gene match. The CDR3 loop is CASSLGTSGTDTQYF. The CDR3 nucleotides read TGTGCCAGCAGCTTAGGGACTAGCGGCACAGATACGCAGTATTTT.

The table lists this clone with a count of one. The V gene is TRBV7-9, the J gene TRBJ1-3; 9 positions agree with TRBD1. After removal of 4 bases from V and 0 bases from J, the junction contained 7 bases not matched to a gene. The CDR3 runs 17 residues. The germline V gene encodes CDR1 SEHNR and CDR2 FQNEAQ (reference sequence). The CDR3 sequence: CASSYTGTGRSGNTIYF. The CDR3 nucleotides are TGTGCCAGCAGCTACACCGGGACAGGGCGCTCTGGAAACACCATATATTTT.